This T cell receptor beta chain came from a study of shared clonotypes between healthy human individuals. Study at large: Donors, aged 18 to 49, were two women and a few men.

This clone was counted a single time. As defined, naive CD8 cells were CD45RO-negative and positively selected for CCR7, with terminally differentiated effector memory CD45RA+ cells excluded. V was trimmed by 5 bases and J by 0 bases, leaving 17 bases between them. The CDR3 runs 18 residues. CDR1 is MDHEN and CDR2 is SYDVKM in the germline V gene. As processed by the authors: Quality scores were absent from the junction-only immunoSEQ sequences, so filtering differed. Libraries were prepared by immunoSEQ multiplex PCR; TCRdb keeps only in-frame clonotypes and omits some of them. V and J calls and clone size are given by that table; D and trimming were obtained from the DNA. Of more than 600,000 clones listed, approximately 90% are singletons.

The TCR originated in a man younger than 40 in good health. What was sequenced was naive CD8+ T cells sorted from blood. The chain is built from TRBV28 and TRBJ2-6, with a weak D call TRBD2 (6 bases). The CDR3 DNA sequence: TGTGCCAGCAGTGAGCCCCGGGACGGGGGCTCTGGGGCCAACGTCCTGACTTTC. It yields the protein CASSEPRDGGSGANVLTF.